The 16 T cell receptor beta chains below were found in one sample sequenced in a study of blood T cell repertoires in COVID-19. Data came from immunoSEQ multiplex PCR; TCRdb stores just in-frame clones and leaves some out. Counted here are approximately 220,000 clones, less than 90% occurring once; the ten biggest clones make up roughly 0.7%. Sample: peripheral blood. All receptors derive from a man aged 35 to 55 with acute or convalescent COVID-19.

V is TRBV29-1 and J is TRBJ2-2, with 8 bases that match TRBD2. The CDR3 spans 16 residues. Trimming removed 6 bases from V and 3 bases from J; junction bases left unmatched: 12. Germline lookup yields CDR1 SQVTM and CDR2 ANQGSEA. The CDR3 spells CSVRLSSGSDTGELFF. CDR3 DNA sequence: TGCAGCGTCCGCCTCTCCAGCGGGAGTGACACCGGGGAGCTGTTTTTT.

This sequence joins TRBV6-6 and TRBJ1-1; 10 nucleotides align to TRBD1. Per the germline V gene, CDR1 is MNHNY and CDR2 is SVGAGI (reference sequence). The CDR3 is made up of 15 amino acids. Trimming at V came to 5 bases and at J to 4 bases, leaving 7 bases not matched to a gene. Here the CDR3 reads CASSTDRGWSTEAFF. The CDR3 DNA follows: TGTGCCAGCAGTACGGACAGGGGGTGGAGCACTGAAGCTTTCTTT.

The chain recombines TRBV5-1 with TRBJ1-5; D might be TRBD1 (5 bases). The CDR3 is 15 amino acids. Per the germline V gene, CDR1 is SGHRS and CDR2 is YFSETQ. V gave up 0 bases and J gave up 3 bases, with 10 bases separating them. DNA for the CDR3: TGCGCCAGCAGCTTGGATGACAGTTTCAATCAGCCCCAGCATTTT. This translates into CASSLDDSFNQPQHF.

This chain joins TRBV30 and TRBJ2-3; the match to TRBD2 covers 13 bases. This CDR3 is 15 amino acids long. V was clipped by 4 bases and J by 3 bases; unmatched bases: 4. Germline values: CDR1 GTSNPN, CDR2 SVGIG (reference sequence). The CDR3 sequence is CAWTRLAGGTDTQYF. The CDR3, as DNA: TGTGCCTGGACGCGACTAGCGGGGGGAACAGATACGCAGTATTTT.

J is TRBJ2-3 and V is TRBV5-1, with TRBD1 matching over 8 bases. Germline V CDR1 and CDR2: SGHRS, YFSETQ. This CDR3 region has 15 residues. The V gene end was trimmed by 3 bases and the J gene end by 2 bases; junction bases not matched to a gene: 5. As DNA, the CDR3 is TGCGCCAGCAGCTCGGGACAGGAGATCACAGATACGCAGTATTTT. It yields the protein CASSSGQEITDTQYF.

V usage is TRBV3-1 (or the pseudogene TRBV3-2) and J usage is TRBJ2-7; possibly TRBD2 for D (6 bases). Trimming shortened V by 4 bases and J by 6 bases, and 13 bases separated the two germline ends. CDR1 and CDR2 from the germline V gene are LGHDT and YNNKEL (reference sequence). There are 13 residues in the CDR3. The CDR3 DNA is TGTGCCAGCAGCCGTTTGGAGGGAGGCGAGCAGTACTTC. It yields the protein CASSRLEGGEQYF.

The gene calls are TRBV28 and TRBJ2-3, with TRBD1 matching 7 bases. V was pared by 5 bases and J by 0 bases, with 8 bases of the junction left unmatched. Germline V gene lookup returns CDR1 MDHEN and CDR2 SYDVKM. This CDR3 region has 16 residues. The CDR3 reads CASSPLTGPSTDTQYF. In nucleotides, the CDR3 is TGTGCCAGCAGTCCCTTGACAGGGCCTAGCACAGATACGCAGTATTTT. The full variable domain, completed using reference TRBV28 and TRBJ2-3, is DVKVTQSSRYLVKRTGEKVFLECVQDMDHENMFWYRQDPGLGLRLIYFSYDVKMKEKGDIPEGYSVSREKKERFSLILESASTNQTSMYLCASSPLTGPSTDTQYFGPGTRLTVL.

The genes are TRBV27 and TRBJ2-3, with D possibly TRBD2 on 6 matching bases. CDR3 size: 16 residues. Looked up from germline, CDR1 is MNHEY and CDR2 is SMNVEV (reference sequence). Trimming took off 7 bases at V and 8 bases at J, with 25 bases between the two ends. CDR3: CASTSGSRPEGGTQYF. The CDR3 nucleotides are TGTGCCAGCACTTCGGGGTCGCGGCCGGAGGGCGGTACGCAGTATTTT.

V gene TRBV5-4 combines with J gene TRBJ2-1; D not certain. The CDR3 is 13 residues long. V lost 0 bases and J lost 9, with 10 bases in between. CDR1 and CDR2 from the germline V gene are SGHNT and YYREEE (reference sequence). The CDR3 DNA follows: TGTGCCAGCAGCTTGGCCGGTACTGGTGAGCAGTTCTTC. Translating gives CASSLAGTGEQFF.

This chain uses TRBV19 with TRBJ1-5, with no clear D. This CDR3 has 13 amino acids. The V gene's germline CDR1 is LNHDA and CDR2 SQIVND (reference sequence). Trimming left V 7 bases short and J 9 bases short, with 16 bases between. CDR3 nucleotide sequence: TGTGCCAGTATCGCATCCCCCCCGGGGCCCCAGCATTTT. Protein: CASIASPPGPQHF.

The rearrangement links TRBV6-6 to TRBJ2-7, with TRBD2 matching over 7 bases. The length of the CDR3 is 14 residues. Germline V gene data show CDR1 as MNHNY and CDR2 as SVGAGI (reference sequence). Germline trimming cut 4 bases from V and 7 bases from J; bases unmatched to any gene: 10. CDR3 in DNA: TGTGCCAGCAGTTCCGGACTAGGCCAGCAGGAGCAGTACTTC. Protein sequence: CASSSGLGQQEQYF.

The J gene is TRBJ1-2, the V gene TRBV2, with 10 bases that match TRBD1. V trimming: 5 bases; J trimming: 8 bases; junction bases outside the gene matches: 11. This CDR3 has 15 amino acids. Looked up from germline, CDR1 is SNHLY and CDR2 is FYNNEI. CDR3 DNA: TGTGCCAGCAGTACGGAGCGACAGGGGGCTAGGGGCTACACCTTC. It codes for CASSTERQGARGYTF.

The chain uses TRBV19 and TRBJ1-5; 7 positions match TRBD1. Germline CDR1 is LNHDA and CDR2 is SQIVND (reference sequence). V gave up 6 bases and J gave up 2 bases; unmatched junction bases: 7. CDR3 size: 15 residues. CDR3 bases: TGTGCCAGTAGAACAGGGGCAGGGGGCAATCAGCCCCAGCATTTT. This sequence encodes CASRTGAGGNQPQHF. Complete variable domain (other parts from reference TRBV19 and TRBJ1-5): DGGITQSPKYLFRKEGQNVTLSCEQNLNHDAMYWYRQDPGQGLRLIYYSQIVNDFQKGDIAEGYSVSREKKESFPLTVTSAQKNPTAFYLCASRTGAGGNQPQHFGDGTRLSIL.

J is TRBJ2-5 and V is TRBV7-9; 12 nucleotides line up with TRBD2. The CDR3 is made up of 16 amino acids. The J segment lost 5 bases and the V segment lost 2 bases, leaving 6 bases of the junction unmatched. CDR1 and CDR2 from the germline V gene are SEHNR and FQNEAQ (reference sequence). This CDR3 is CASSLTTSGSRETQYF. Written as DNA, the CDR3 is TGTGCCAGCAGCTTAACGACTAGCGGGAGCCGGGAGACCCAGTACTTC.

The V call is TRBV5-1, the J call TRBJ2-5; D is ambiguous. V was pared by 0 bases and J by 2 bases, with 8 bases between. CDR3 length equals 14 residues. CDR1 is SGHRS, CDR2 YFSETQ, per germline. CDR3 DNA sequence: TGCGCCAGCAGCTTGGCTCAGCGACAAGAGACCCAGTACTTC. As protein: CASSLAQRQETQYF.

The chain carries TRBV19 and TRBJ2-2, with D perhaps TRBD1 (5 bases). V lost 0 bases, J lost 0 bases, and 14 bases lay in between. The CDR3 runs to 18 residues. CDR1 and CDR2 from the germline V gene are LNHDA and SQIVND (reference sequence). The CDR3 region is CASSIDRERQSNTGELFF. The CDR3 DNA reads TGTGCCAGTAGTATAGACCGTGAGAGACAGTCGAACACCGGGGAGCTGTTTTTT.